A selection of T cell receptor beta chains follows, all from one sample in a study of T cells in Graves' hyperthyroidism and ophthalmopathy. Via MiXCR, TCRdb re-called the multiplex PCR reads, giving one row per CDR3 protein. This sample yields over 700,000 distinct CDR3 sequences, of which about 17% are seen a single time; over 15% belongs to the top ten. The specimen sequenced was blood. These receptors originate from a woman between 45 and 60 years old with Graves' hyperthyroidism that later progressed to Graves' ophthalmopathy. CDR3s include the opening cysteine and the closing phenylalanine or tryptophan. The D gene is left open where the match is weak. Part of the rows lack a size; the others show once, few, many or a class for expanded clones.

TRBD1 | TRBJ2-7 | few | TRBV27 | TGTGCCAGCAGTACAAGAGACAGGGGAAGGTACGAGCAGTACTTC | CASSTRDRGRYEQYF
TRBD1 | TRBJ1-6 | - | TRBV4-1 | TGCGCCAGCAGCCAAAAGATAACAGGGGACAATTCACCCCTCCACTTT | CASSQKITGDNSPLHF
- | TRBJ1-3 | - | TRBV5-1 | TGCGCCAGCAGCTTGGATCCGGGGACGGGAAACACCATATATTTT | CASSLDPGTGNTIYF
- | TRBJ1-2 | - | TRBV27 | TGTGCCAGCAGTTTATCCAGGGTCCTAAACTATGGCTACACCTTC | CASSLSRVLNYGYTF
- | TRBJ2-1 | - | TRBV12-3/TRBV12-4 | TGTGCCAGCAGTTTAGAGGTGGGGGGGCAGTTCTTC | CASSLEVGGQFF
- | TRBJ1-5 | once | TRBV4-1 | TGCGCCAGCAGCCACGCCGGGAGTAGCAATCAGCCCCAGCATTTT | CASSHAGSSNQPQHF
- | TRBJ1-5 | many | TRBV2 | TGTGCCAGCAGTACGGGCCTGGGACAGCCCCAGCATTTT | CASSTGLGQPQHF
TRBD1 | TRBJ1-1 | many | TRBV30 | TGTGCCTGGGGGAGACAGGGCTGGGCGGCGGCTTTCTTT | CAWGRQGWAAAFF
- | TRBJ1-1 | - | TRBV10-3 | TGTGCCATCAGTGAGCAGGGAATTCGAGACACTGAAGCTTTCTTT | CAISEQGIRDTEAFF
TRBD2 | TRBJ2-4 | many | TRBV20-1 | TGCAGTGCTAGCGATGGGACTAGCGTTGGAAACATTCAGTACTTC | CSASDGTSVGNIQYF
- | TRBJ1-5 | many | TRBV5-6 | TGTGCCAGCAGCACAGGACAGAATCAGCCCCAGCATTTT | CASSTGQNQPQHF
- | TRBJ1-2 | many | TRBV15 | TGTGCCACCAGCAGAGATGGGGCAGGGCAAATACCTGATGGCTACACCTTC | CATSRDGAGQIPDGYTF
TRBD1 | TRBJ1-5 | - | TRBV10-3 | TGTGCCATCAGTGGGGGACAGGGTAACAATCAGCCCCAGCATTTT | CAISGGQGNNQPQHF
TRBD1 | TRBJ2-1 | few | TRBV4-1 | TGCGCCAGCAACGACCGGGACAGCCTCGACAATGAGCAGTTCTTC | CASNDRDSLDNEQFF
- | TRBJ1-1 | few | TRBV3-1 | TGTGCCAGCAGCCCCCAGGTGGGGGGAATAAGGGGCACTGAAGCTTTCTTT | CASSPQVGGIRGTEAFF
- | TRBJ2-1 | many | TRBV20-1 | TGCAGTGCTAGAGTACGGGGAAGGAATGAGCAGTTCTTC | CSARVRGRNEQFF
TRBD1 | TRBJ1-4 | many | TRBV30 | TGTGCCTGGACAGGGGGCGGAGAAAAACTGTTTTTT | CAWTGGGEKLFF
- | TRBJ1-1 | - | TRBV5-6 | TGTGCCAGCAGCTTGCGGGGCAGGGTCAGCACTGAAGCTTTCTTT | CASSLRGRVSTEAFF
- | TRBJ1-4 | - | TRBV7-6 | TGTGCCAGCAGCCTCCTGGGGGGAATAAGAGATGAAAAACTGTTTTTT | CASSLLGGIRDEKLFF
TRBD1 | TRBJ1-5 | - | TRBV6-1 | TGTGCCAGCAGGATCTCGGACAGGTTGAATCAGCCCCAGCATTTT | CASRISDRLNQPQHF
TRBD2 | TRBJ2-1 | few | TRBV10-3 | TGTGCCATCAGTATGCCGGGACTAGCGGGGGGGAACTCCTACAATGAGCAGTTCTTC | CAISMPGLAGGNSYNEQFF
- | TRBJ2-5 | - | TRBV11-2 | TGTGCCAGCGGCTTGTTAGGGGGGCGAGAGACCCAGTACTTC | CASGLLGGRETQYF
TRBD1 | TRBJ1-2 | - | TRBV19 | TGTGCCTCCACCTCGACAGGGTCCGGAGTAAACTATGGCTACACCTTC | CASTSTGSGVNYGYTF
- | TRBJ1-2 | - | TRBV5-6 | TGTGCCAGCTGCCTGGGAGCTTTTACATGGGATGGCTACACCTTC | CASCLGAFTWDGYTF
- | TRBJ2-4 | few | TRBV7-9 | TGTGCCAGCAGTTTTACAGAAAACATTCAGTACTTC | CASSFTENIQYF
- | TRBJ2-7 | few | TRBV7-3 | TGTGCCAGCAGCTTAACGGGTTCGGAGAGCGACGAGCAGCACTTC | CASSLTGSESDEQHF
- | TRBJ1-1 | many | TRBV6-1 | TGTGCCAGCAGTGAAGCTGGGGTTGGGAACACTGAAGCTTTCTTT | CASSEAGVGNTEAFF
- | TRBJ1-4 | many | TRBV20-1 | TGCAGTGCTGACACTCGGCAAGAAAAACTGTTTTTT | CSADTRQEKLFF
TRBD1 | TRBJ2-2 | - | TRBV7-9 | TGTGCCAGCAGCTCGTCCGGGACAGGGAACACCGGGGAGCTGTTTTTT | CASSSSGTGNTGELFF
- | TRBJ1-2 | few | TRBV5-1 | TGCGCCAGCAGCTTAACGCTCGGGACGGCTGGCTACACCTTC | CASSLTLGTAGYTF